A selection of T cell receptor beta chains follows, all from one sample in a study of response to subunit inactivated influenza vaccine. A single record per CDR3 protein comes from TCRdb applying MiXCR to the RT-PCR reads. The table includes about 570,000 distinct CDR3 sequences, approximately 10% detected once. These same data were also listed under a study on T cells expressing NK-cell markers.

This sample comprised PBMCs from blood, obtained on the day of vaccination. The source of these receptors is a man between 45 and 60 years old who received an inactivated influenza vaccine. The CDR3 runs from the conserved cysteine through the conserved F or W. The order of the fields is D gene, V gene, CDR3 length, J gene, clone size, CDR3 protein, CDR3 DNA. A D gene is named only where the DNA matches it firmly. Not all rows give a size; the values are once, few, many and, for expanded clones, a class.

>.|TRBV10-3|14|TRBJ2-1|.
CAISETGTEDEQFF
TGTGCCATCAGTGAAACGGGGACTGAGGATGAGCAGTTCTTC
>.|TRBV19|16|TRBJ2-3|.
CASSIKTGKSTDTQYF
TGTGCCAGTAGTATCAAGACAGGCAAGAGCACAGATACGCAGTATTTT
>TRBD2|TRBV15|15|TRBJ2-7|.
CATSRATSATYEQYF
TGTGCCACCAGCAGGGCTACTAGCGCTACCTACGAGCAGTACTTC
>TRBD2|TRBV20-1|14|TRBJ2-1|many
CSARVGTSGNEQFF
TGCAGTGCTAGAGTTGGGACTAGCGGCAATGAGCAGTTCTTC
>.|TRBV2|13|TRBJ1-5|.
CASIGQANQPQHF
TGTGCCAGCATTGGGCAGGCCAATCAGCCCCAGCATTTT
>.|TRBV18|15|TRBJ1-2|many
CASSPTGGGDYGYTF
TGTGCCAGCTCACCAACGGGCGGAGGGGACTATGGCTACACCTTC
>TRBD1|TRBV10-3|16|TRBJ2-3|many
CAISDWDRAYTDTQYF
TGTGCCATCAGTGACTGGGACAGGGCGTACACAGATACGCAGTATTTT
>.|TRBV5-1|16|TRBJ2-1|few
CASSSRGVTSYNEQFF
TGCGCCAGCAGTTCGAGGGGGGTTACTTCCTACAATGAGCAGTTCTTC
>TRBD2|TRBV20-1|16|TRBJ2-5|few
CSARDGSSGRPKTQYF
TGCAGTGCTAGAGATGGGAGTAGCGGGAGGCCCAAGACCCAGTACTTC
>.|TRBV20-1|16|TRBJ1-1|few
CSARSDRLEGNTEAFF
TGCAGTGCTAGATCTGACAGACTTGAAGGGAACACTGAAGCTTTCTTT
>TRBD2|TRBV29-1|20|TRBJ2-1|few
CSAQRSGTSGGGRSYNEQFF
TGCAGCGCACAACGGTCGGGGACTAGCGGGGGGGGTCGATCCTACAATGAGCAGTTCTTC
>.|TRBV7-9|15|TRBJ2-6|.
CASSLVTLGANVLTF
TGTGCCAGCAGCTTAGTGACACTTGGGGCCAACGTCCTGACTTTC
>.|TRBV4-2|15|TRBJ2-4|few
CASSQDRVAKNIQYF
TGTGCCAGCAGCCAAGACAGGGTGGCCAAAAACATTCAGTACTTC
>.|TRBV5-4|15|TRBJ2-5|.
CASSRGATIQETQYF
TGTGCCAGCAGCCGGGGGGCGACAATACAAGAGACCCAGTACTTC
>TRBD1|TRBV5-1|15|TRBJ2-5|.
CASSWGTGLKETQYF
TGCGCCAGCAGCTGGGGGACAGGACTCAAGGAGACCCAGTACTTC
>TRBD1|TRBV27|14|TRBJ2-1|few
CATMGQGNYNEQFF
TGTGCCACCATGGGACAGGGAAACTACAATGAGCAGTTCTTC
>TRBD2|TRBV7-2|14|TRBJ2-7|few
CASSRLAGGDEQYF
TGTGCCAGCAGCCGACTAGCGGGGGGTGATGAGCAGTACTTC
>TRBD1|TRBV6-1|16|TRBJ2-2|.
CASRRTGTGRTGELFF
TGTGCCAGCAGGCGAACTGGGACAGGCCGCACCGGGGAGCTGTTTTTT
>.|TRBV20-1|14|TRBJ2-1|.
CSARVARGFNEQFF
TGCAGTGCTAGAGTAGCCAGGGGTTTCAATGAGCAGTTCTTC
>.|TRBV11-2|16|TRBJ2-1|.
CASSLGDLAGRSEQFF
TGTGCCAGCAGCTTAGGGGACTTAGCTGGGCGCAGTGAGCAGTTCTTC
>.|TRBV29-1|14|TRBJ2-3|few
CSAEGGRRTDTQYF
TGCAGCGCCGAGGGGGGGCGTCGCACAGATACGCAGTATTTT
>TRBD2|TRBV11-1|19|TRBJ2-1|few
CASSFPKFTSGRIMYEQFF
TGTGCCAGCAGCTTCCCCAAATTTACTAGCGGGAGAATTATGTACGAGCAGTTCTTC
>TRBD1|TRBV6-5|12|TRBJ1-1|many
CASSTGGTEAFF
TGTGCCAGTTCGACAGGGGGAACTGAAGCTTTCTTT